This T cell receptor beta chain derives from a study of identical twins. The CDR3 is 15 amino acids. Trimming removed 6 bases from V and 7 bases from J; junction bases left unmatched: 11. Germline CDR1 SEHNR, CDR2 FQNEAQ (reference sequence). The sample holds many counts of this clonotype. TCRdb itself ran the 5' RACE reads through MiXCR, one entry per CDR3 protein. The repertoire has a few hundred thousand distinct CDR3 sequences, 9.6% of them found once; the top ten carry 2.5% to 3%. The same sample was also studied in work on yellow fever vaccine responses in identical twins.

Sample: PBMCs. The receptor's source is a young woman in good health. V gene TRBV7-9 combines with J gene TRBJ1-4, with TRBD1 matching over 7 bases. The CDR3 DNA follows: TGTGCCAGCAGTCGCACAGGGGCAAGAGGTGAAAAACTGTTTTTT. It encodes CASSRTGARGEKLFF.